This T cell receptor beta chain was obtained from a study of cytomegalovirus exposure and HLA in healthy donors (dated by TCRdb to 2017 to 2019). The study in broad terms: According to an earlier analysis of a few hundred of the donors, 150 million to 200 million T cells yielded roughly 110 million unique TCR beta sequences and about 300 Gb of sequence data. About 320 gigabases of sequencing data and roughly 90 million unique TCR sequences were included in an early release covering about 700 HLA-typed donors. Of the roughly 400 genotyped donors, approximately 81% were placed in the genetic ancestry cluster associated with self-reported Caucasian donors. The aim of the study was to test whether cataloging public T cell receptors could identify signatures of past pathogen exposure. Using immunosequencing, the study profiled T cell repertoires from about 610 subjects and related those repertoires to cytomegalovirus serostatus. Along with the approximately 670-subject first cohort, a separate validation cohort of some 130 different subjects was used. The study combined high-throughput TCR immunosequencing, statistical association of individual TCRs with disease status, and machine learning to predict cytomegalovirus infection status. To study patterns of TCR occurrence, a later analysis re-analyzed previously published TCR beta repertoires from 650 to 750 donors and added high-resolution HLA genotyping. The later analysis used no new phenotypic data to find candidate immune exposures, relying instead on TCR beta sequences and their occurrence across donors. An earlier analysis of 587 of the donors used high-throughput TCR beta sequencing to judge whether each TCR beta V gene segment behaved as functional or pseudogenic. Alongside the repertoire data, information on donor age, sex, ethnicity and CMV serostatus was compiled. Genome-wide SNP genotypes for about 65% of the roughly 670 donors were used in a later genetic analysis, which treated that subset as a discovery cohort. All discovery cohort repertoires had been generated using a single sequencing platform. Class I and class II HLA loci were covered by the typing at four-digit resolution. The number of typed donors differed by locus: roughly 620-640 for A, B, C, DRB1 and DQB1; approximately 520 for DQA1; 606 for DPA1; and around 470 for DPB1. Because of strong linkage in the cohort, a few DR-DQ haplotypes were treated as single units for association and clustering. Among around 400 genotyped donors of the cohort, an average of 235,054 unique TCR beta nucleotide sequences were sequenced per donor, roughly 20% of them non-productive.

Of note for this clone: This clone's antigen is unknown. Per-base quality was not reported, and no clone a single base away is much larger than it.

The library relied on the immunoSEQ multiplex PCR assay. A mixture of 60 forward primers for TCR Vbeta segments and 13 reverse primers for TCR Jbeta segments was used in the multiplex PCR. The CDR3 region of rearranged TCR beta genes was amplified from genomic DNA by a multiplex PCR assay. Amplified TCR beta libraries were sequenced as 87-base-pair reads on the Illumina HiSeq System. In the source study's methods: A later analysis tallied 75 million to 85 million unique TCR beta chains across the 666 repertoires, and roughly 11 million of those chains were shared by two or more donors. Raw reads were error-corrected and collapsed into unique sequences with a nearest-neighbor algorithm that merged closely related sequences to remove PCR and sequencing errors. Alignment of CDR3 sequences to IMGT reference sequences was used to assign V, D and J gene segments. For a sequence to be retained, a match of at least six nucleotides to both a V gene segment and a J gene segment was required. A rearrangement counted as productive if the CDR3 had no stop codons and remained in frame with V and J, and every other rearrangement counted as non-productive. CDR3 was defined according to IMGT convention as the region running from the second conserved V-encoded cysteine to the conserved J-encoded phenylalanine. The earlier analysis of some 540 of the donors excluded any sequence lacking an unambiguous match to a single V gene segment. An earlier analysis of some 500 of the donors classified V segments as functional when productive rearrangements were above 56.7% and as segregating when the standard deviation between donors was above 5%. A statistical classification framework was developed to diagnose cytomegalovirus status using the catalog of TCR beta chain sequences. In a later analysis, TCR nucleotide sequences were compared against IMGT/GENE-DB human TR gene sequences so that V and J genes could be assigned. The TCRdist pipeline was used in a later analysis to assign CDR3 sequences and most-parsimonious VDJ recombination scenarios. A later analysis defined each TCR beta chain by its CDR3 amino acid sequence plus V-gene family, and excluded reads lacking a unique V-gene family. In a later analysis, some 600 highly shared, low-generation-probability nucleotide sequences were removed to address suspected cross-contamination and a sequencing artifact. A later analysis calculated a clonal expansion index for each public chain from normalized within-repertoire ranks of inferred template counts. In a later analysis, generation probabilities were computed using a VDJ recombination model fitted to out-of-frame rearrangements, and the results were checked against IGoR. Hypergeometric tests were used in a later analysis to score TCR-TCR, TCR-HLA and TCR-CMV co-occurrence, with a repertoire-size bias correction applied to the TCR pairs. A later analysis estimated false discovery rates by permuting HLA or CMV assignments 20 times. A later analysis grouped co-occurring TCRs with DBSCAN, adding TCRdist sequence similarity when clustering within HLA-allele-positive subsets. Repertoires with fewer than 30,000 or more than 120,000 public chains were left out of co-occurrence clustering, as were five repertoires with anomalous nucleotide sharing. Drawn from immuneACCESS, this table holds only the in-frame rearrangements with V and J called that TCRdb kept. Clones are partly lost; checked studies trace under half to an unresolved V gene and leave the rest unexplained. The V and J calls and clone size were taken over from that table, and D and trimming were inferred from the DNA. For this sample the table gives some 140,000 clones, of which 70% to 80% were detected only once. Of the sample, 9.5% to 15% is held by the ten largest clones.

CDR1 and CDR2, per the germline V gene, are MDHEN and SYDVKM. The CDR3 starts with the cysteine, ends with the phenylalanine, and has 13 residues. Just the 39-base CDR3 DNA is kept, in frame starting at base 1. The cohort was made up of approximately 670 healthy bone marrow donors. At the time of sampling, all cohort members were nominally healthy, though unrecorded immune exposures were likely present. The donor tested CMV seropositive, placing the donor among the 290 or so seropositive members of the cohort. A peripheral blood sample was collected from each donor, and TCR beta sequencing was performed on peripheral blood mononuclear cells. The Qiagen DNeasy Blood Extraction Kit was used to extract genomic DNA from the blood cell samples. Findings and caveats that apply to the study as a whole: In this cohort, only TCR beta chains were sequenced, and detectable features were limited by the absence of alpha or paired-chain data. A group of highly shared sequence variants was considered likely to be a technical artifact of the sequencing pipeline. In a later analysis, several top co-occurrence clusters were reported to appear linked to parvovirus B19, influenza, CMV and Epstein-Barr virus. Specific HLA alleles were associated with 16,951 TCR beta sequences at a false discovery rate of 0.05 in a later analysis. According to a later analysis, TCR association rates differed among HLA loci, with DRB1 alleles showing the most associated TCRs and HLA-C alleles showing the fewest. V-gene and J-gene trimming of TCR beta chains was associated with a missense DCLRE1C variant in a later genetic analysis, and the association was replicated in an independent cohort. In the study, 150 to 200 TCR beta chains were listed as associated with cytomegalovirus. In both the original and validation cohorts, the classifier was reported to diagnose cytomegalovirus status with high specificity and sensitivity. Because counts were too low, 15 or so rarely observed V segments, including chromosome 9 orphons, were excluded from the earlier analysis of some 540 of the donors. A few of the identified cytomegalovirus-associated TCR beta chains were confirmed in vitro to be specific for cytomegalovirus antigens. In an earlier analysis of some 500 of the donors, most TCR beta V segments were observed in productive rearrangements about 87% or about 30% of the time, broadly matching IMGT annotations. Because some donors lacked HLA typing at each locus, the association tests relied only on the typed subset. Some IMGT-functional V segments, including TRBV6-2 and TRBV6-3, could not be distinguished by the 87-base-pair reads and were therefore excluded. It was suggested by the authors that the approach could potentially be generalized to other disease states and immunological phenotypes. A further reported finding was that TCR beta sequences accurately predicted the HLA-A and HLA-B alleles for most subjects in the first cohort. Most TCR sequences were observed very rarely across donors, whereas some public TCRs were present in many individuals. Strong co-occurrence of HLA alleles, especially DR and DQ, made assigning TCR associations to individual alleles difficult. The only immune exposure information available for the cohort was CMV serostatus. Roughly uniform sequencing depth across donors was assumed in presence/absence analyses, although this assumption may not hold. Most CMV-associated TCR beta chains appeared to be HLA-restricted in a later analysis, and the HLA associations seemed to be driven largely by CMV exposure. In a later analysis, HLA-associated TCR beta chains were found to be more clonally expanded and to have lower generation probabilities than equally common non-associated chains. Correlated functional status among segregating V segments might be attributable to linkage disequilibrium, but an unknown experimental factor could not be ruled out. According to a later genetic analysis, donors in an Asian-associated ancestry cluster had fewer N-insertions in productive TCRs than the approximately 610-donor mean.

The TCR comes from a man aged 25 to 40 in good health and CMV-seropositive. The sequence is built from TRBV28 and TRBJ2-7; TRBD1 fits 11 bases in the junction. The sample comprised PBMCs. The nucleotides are TGTGTTGTGTCGGGACAGGGGGCCTACGAGCAGTACTTC. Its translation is CVVSGQGAYEQYF. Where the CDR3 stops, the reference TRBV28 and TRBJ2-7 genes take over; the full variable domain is DVKVTQSSRYLVKRTGEKVFLECVQDMDHENMFWYRQDPGLGLRLIYFSYDVKMKEKGDIPEGYSVSREKKERFSLILESASTNQTSMYLCVVSGQGAYEQYFGPGTRLTVT.